The 31 T cell receptor beta chains below come from one sample, sequenced in a study of Ad26.COV2.S vaccination and SARS-CoV-2 variants (dated by TCRdb to the early 2020s). To prepare the library, the immunoSEQ multiplex PCR assay was applied. The table comes from immuneACCESS by way of TCRdb, which keeps in-frame sequences with V and J called. Part of the clones is missing from these tables; in studies checked, under half for an unresolved V gene and the rest for unknown reasons. Present in this sample are approximately 350,000 clones, 83% of which were seen just once. Just under 7.5% of the sample is taken by the ten largest. This specimen's treatment or condition label, per the study, means: 15 to 20 received Ad26.COV2.S at low or high dose, single or two shots; about five received placebo; per-sample allocation not given. Repertoires of vaccine and placebo recipients were sequenced from samples collected on day 63 after the first injection.

The sequencing used peripheral blood, collected in a trial of Ad26.COV2.S vaccine versus placebo. The receptor source for this set is a person aged 18 to 59 who received the Ad26.COV2.S COVID-19 vaccine or a placebo.

This rearrangement joins TRBV18 to TRBJ2-3; 7 bases map to TRBD1. Germline assignment: CDR1 KGHSH and CDR2 LQKENI. The CDR3 runs 16 residues. V trimming: 3 bases; J trimming: 4 bases; junction bases outside the gene matches: 10. The CDR3 region is CASSPLGTAGSDTQYF. Written as DNA, the CDR3 is TGTGCCAGCTCACCGCTGGGGACAGCTGGCTCAGATACGCAGTATTTT.

This clone was detected only a few times. The genes are TRBV3-1 (or the pseudogene TRBV3-2) and TRBJ1-5; D gene ambiguous. Between the trimmed V and J ends, which lost 5 bases and 1 base, there was a span of 18 bases. The V gene's germline CDR1 is LGHDT and CDR2 YNNKEL (reference sequence). The CDR3 is 17 residues long. The CDR3 loop reads CASSRNPPGLSNQPQHF. Written as DNA, the CDR3 is TGTGCCAGCAGCAGAAACCCCCCAGGCCTGAGCAATCAGCCCCAGCATTTT.

V is TRBV6-6 and J is TRBJ2-3; TRBD2 agrees at 9 bases. The CDR3 extends over 16 amino acids. Trimming cost V 5 bases and J 2 bases; bases outside gene matches: 8. Germline values: CDR1 MNHNY, CDR2 SVGAGI (reference sequence). The CDR3 reads CASSGFVAGVTDTQYF. CDR3 sequence (DNA): TGTGCCAGCAGTGGATTCGTAGCGGGGGTCACAGATACGCAGTATTTT.

The chain couples TRBV20-1 to TRBJ1-2, with 11 bases lining up with TRBD1. CDR3 length equals 14 residues. CDR1 is DFQATT and CDR2 is SNEGSKA in the germline V gene (reference sequence). J lost 9 bases, V lost 3 bases, and 9 bases had no gene match. Here the CDR3 reads CSASIQGQGASYTF. The CDR3 DNA sequence: TGCAGTGCTAGTATTCAAGGACAGGGGGCAAGCTACACCTTC.

This chain joins TRBV29-1 and TRBJ1-2; TRBD1 matches 8 bases. From germline, CDR1 is SQVTM and CDR2 ANQGSEA. The CDR3 runs to 13 residues. V lost 7 bases to trimming and J lost 5 bases; unmatched junction nucleotides: 9. CDR3 sequence reads: CSASDRAGYGYTF. The CDR3 DNA follows: TGCAGCGCCTCGGACAGGGCGGGGTATGGCTACACCTTC.

The rearrangement uses TRBV5-1 and TRBJ2-1, with a tentative D call TRBD1 (5 bases). In germline, CDR1 is SGHRS, CDR2 YFSETQ. This CDR3 comprises 16 residues. The V gene lost 1 base and the J gene lost 0 bases, with 11 bases spanning the gap. The CDR3 coding sequence is TGCGCCAGCAGCTTGTTAGGGGCGAGCTCCTACAATGAGCAGTTCTTC. Its translation: CASSLLGASSYNEQFF.

Turning to this clone: Likely a read error: the CDR3 ends without its conserved phenylalanine or tryptophan. It is unclear where the CDR3 begins or ends on the DNA, so no DNA is shown, and the CDR3 is as TCRdb lists it. V and J are TRBV29-1 and TRBJ1-2; the table names TRBD1, a call not compared with the DNA. Both ends counted, the CDR3 spans 8 residues. CDR1 and CDR2 (germline): SQVTM, ANQGSEA. CDR3 sequence: CSVEPGHL.

V usage is TRBV28 and J usage is TRBJ2-5; 9 nucleotides match TRBD1. Looked up from germline, CDR1 is MDHEN and CDR2 is SYDVKM. This CDR3 is 16 amino acids long. The V and J ends lost 4 bases and 5 bases, in that order; junction bases with no gene match: 11. The CDR3 reads CASSSPGTGLGETQYF. CDR3 sequence (DNA): TGTGCCAGCAGTTCTCCCGGGACAGGGTTGGGGGAGACCCAGTACTTC.

This clone was detected only a few times. The chain couples TRBV7-8 to TRBJ1-3; unclear D gene. Per the germline V gene, CDR1 is SGHVS and CDR2 is FQNEAQ. With 1 base removed from V and 4 bases from J, the gap between germline ends came to 11 bases. The CDR3 has 15 residues. This CDR3 is CASSLERVSGNTIYF. CDR3 nucleotide sequence: TGTGCCAGCAGCTTAGAAAGGGTTTCCGGAAACACCATATATTTT.

The chain joins TRBV12-3 or TRBV12-4 to TRBJ2-1; D not resolved. This CDR3 comprises 13 residues. V was trimmed by 4 bases and J by 6 bases, leaving 10 bases between them. CDR3 nucleotides: TGTGCCAGCAGTTCCCAGAACTCCAATGAGCAGTTCTTC. Translating gives CASSSQNSNEQFF.

CDR3: CASSYGLNRNTEAFF. The CDR3 coding sequence is TGTGCCAGCAGTTACGGCCTAAACAGGAACACTGAAGCTTTCTTT. This rearrangement joins TRBV6-5 to TRBJ1-1, with D unresolved. V was pared by 2 bases and J by 1 base, with 11 bases between. This CDR3 contains 15 residues. Germline loops: CDR1 MNHEY, CDR2 SVGAGI.

V gene TRBV5-1 combines with J gene TRBJ2-3; 8 nucleotides line up with TRBD2. Germline values: CDR1 SGHRS, CDR2 YFSETQ. The CDR3 totals 15 residues. Trimming removed 7 bases from V and 2 bases from J; junction bases left unmatched: 9. The CDR3 DNA reads as TGCGCCAGCTTCCGTGGCGGGGGGCCCACAGATACGCAGTATTTT. It codes for CASFRGGGPTDTQYF. Filled out from reference TRBV5-1 and TRBJ2-3, the complete variable domain reads KAGVTQTPRYLIKTRGQQVTLSCSPISGHRSVSWYQQTPGQGLQFLFEYFSETQRNKGNFPGRFSGRQFSNSRSEMNVSTLELGDSALYLCASFRGGGPTDTQYFGPGTRLTVL.

The V gene is TRBV27, the J gene TRBJ2-7, with 13 nucleotides matching TRBD2. The CDR3 is 16 amino acids. The J segment lost 0 bases and the V segment lost 6 bases, leaving 5 bases of the junction unmatched. CDR1 is MNHEY, CDR2 SMNVEV, per germline (reference sequence). The CDR3 protein is CASRRTSGSSSYEQYF. The DNA of the CDR3 is TGTGCCAGCAGGCGGACTAGCGGGAGTTCCTCCTACGAGCAGTACTTC.

In its sample, this clone was seen a few times. V gene TRBV27 combines with J gene TRBJ1-5, with D possibly TRBD1 on 5 matching bases. Per the germline V gene, CDR1 is MNHEY and CDR2 is SMNVEV (reference sequence). The length of the CDR3 is 15 residues. Trimming pared 5 bases from V and 3 bases from J, leaving 14 bases between. CDR3 amino acids: CASSPRDVFNQPQHF. The CDR3 DNA follows: TGTGCCAGCAGTCCACGGGACGTTTTCAATCAGCCCCAGCATTTT.

V is TRBV27 and J is TRBJ2-7; D may be TRBD1 or TRBD2 (7 bases each). CDR1 is MNHEY and CDR2 is SMNVEV in the germline V gene (reference sequence). The CDR3 is made up of 12 amino acids. CDR3 bases: TGTGCGGGGAGGGACAGCCCCTACGAGCAGTACTTC. It translates to CAGRDSPYEQYF.

DNA of the CDR3: TGTGCCAGCAGTTTAGCGGGGACCCAGGAGCAGTACTTC. This encodes CASSLAGTQEQYF. The chain links TRBV12-3 or TRBV12-4 to TRBJ2-7; D tentatively reads TRBD1 or TRBD2 (5 bases each). Trimming stripped 0 bases from V and 7 bases from J, with 10 bases between. This CDR3 has 13 amino acids.

The chain joins TRBV2 to TRBJ1-3; no definite D call. V gave up 8 bases and J gave up 0 bases, with 11 bases separating them. The CDR3 has 14 amino acids. CDR1 SNHLY and CDR2 FYNNEI come from the germline V gene. DNA of the CDR3: TGTGCCAGCCGGCCTCTAATCTCTGGAAACACCATATATTTT. Translation gives CASRPLISGNTIYF.

This chain uses TRBV15 with TRBJ2-7; tentative D call: TRBD1 (6 bases). The CDR3 loop spans 14 amino acids. Per the germline V gene, CDR1 is LNHNV and CDR2 is YYDKDF (reference sequence). Trimming removed 2 bases from V and 1 base from J, with 9 bases in between. CDR3 sequence (DNA): TGTGCCACCAGCAGAACAGGACAGTCCTACGAGCAGTACTTC. This codes for CATSRTGQSYEQYF. The full variable domain, completed using reference TRBV15 and TRBJ2-7, is DAMVIQNPRYQVTQFGKPVTLSCSQTLNHNVMYWYQQKSSQAPKLLFHYYDKDFNNEADTPDNFQSRRPNTSFCFLDIRSPGLGDTAMYLCATSRTGQSYEQYFGPGTRLTVT.

This sequence joins TRBV4-2 and TRBJ1-3; the D gene is possibly TRBD1 (5 bases). In germline, CDR1 is LGHNA, CDR2 YNFKEQ. This CDR3 spans 16 amino acids. Trimming shortened V by 2 bases and J by 4 bases, and 15 bases separated the two germline ends. The CDR3 region is CASSQSSGQGGNTIYF. The CDR3 DNA reads as TGTGCCAGCAGCCAATCCAGCGGGCAGGGCGGAAACACCATATATTTT.

The chain uses TRBV10-3 and TRBJ2-7, with 8 nucleotides matching TRBD2. Trimming removed 2 bases from V and 3 bases from J; junction bases left unmatched: 9. CDR1 is ENHRY, CDR2 SYGVKD, per germline. The CDR3 covers 16 residues. The CDR3 coding sequence is TGTGCCATCAGTGAGCGGGAGGGACGGACTTTCTACGAGCAGTACTTC. Translation gives CAISEREGRTFYEQYF.

This clone was seen just once. This chain uses TRBV7-2 with TRBJ2-2, with a weak D call TRBD2 (6 bases). Deletions cut 5 bases from V and 5 bases from J, with 9 bases between. Germline loops: CDR1 SGHTA, CDR2 FQGNSA. CDR3 length equals 13 residues. The CDR3 reads CASSGGRTGELFF. In DNA form, the CDR3 reads TGTGCCAGCAGCGGGGGGAGGACCGGGGAGCTGTTTTTT.

The chain is built from TRBV6-5 and TRBJ2-3; D perhaps matches TRBD1 (5 bases). Germline CDR1 is MNHEY and CDR2 is SVGAGI. With 8 bases removed from V and 0 bases from J, the gap between germline ends came to 12 bases. The CDR3 spans 14 residues. CDR3 bases: TGTGCCAGCGGGGCGTATCCTAGCACAGATACGCAGTATTTT. Residues: CASGAYPSTDTQYF.

This clone was seen only once. The rearrangement joins TRBV24-1 to TRBJ2-3, with D hard to call. The V gene lost 5 bases and the J gene lost 0 bases, with 8 bases spanning the gap. Germline-derived CDR1 and CDR2 are KGHDR and SFDVKD. The CDR3 extends over 14 amino acids. This CDR3 is CATSAPGSTDTQYF. The CDR3 bases are TGTGCCACCAGTGCCCCCGGCAGCACAGATACGCAGTATTTT.

This chain links TRBV2 with TRBJ1-3; no clear D. There are 15 residues in the CDR3. From germline, CDR1 is SNHLY and CDR2 FYNNEI. The V and J ends lost 7 bases and 5 bases respectively, with 18 bases between them. CDR3 DNA sequence: TGTGCCAGCAACGTCCGGGTCCTGGGGAGAAACACCATATATTTT. Amino acids: CASNVRVLGRNTIYF.

The CDR3 spells CASSSPGATDTQYF. The CDR3 region has the DNA TGTGCCAGCAGCTCGCCAGGGGCGACAGATACGCAGTATTTT. V and J are TRBV7-3 and TRBJ2-3; perhaps TRBD1 as D (6 bases). Trimming left V 4 bases short and J 3 bases short, with 11 bases between. This CDR3 is built from 14 residues. From germline, CDR1 is SGHTA and CDR2 FQGTGA.

This clone was seen only a few times. CDR3 in DNA: TGTGCCAGCAGCCACGGGGGGGCCGGGGAGCTGTTTTTT. Protein product: CASSHGGAGELFF. J is TRBJ2-2 and V is TRBV6-5; 8 bases are shared with TRBD2. Per germline, CDR1 MNHEY and CDR2 SVGAGI. The CDR3 loop spans 13 amino acids. J was trimmed by 6 bases and V by 6 bases; bases with no gene match: 3.

This clone was counted a single time. The rearrangement uses TRBV23-1 and TRBJ2-4; 13 positions match TRBD2. TRBV23-1 is an open reading frame, and its role is uncertain. The V segment lost 7 bases and the J segment 3 bases; nucleotides outside the gene matches: 6. The CDR3 extends over 16 amino acids. In DNA form, the CDR3 reads TGCGCCAGCATCCAGACTAGCGGGGGGTGCAAAAACATTCAGTACTTC. Translating it yields CASIQTSGGCKNIQYF.

This chain joins TRBV5-1 and TRBJ1-5, with D uncertain. V was trimmed by 0 bases and J by 4 bases, leaving 8 bases between them. The CDR3 is made up of 14 amino acids. Germline V lookup: CDR1 SGHRS, CDR2 YFSETQ. The CDR3 protein is CASSLVGENQPQHF. CDR3 sequence (DNA): TGCGCCAGCAGCTTGGTAGGAGAGAATCAGCCCCAGCATTTT.

The chain recombines TRBV5-6 with TRBJ2-1, with D tentatively TRBD2 (7 bases). Trimming pared 1 base from V and 3 bases from J, leaving 17 bases between. In germline, CDR1 is SGHDT, CDR2 YYEEEE. CDR3 length: 17 amino acids. Here the CDR3 DNA reads TGTGCCAGCAGCTTGAGGGGGGGCGCCGGAAACTACAATGAGCAGTTCTTC. This translates into CASSLRGGAGNYNEQFF.

This clone was seen a few times. The chain is built from TRBV7-2 and TRBJ1-3; TRBD1 matches 7 bases. The CDR3 runs to 17 residues. Germline V gene data show CDR1 as SGHTA and CDR2 as FQGNSA. V lost 1 base, J lost 3 bases, and 9 bases stayed unmatched. CDR3 sequence reads: CASSLGSRDSRGNTIYF. CDR3 in DNA: TGTGCCAGCAGCTTAGGTTCACGGGACAGTCGTGGAAACACCATATATTTT.

This clone turned up a few times. V usage is TRBV5-4 and J usage is TRBJ2-5; a possible D gene is TRBD2 (5 bases). V lost 5 bases and J 2 bases, leaving 19 bases between the germline ends. CDR3 size: 16 residues. Germline loops: CDR1 SGHNT, CDR2 YYREEE (reference sequence). The CDR3 DNA is TGTGCCAGCAGACAAACGGGGTCCCGGTCGCAAGAGACCCAGTACTTC. This sequence encodes CASRQTGSRSQETQYF.